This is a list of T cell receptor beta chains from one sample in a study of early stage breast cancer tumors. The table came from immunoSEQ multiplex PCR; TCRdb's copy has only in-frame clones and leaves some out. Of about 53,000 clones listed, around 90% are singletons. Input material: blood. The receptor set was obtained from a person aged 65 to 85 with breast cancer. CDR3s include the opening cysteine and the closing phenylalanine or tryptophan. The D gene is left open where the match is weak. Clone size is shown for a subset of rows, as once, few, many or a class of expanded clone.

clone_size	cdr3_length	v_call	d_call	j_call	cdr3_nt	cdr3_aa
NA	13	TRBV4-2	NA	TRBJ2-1	TGTGCCAGCAGCCGGGAGAGGTACAATGAGCAGTTCTTC	CASSRERYNEQFF
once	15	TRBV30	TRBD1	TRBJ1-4	TGTGCCTGGAGTGGGGGACAGAGGGGAAATGAAAAACTGTTTTTT	CAWSGGQRGNEKLFF
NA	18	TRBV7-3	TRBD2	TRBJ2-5	TGTGCCAGCAGCCCTATGGGGCGAACTAGCGGGATACAAGAGACCCAGTACTTC	CASSPMGRTSGIQETQYF
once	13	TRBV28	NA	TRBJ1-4	TGTGCCAGCCAAGTCGGAGGTCTGGAAAAACTGTTTTTT	CASQVGGLEKLFF
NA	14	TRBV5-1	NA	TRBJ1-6	TGCGCCAGCAGCATCAGGGCCTCTGACTCACCCCTCCACTTT	CASSIRASDSPLHF
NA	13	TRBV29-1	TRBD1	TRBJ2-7	TGCAGCGTCTCACCGGGACAGGATAACGAGCAGTACTTC	CSVSPGQDNEQYF
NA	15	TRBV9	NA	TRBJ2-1	TGTGCCAGCAGTACCAGCGGGGACACATACAATGAGCAGTTCTTC	CASSTSGDTYNEQFF
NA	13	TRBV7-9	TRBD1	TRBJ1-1	TGTGCCAGCAGCTCGACAGGGCTACATGAAGCTTTCTTT	CASSSTGLHEAFF
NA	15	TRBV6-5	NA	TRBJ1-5	TGTGCCAGCAGTTACTCCGTAAATAGCAATCAGCCCCAGCATTTT	CASSYSVNSNQPQHF
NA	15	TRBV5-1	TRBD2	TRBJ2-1	TGCGCCAGCAGCTTGGCATTAGCGGGGCTCAATGAGCAGTTCTTC	CASSLALAGLNEQFF
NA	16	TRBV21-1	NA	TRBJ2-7	TGTGCCAGCAGCCAACGTCCGGGACAGGCATCCTACGAGCAGTACTTC	CASSQRPGQASYEQYF
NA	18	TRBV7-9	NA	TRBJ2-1	TGTGCCAGCAGCTTTTGGCCCCGTACTAGAGGGATACTCAATGAGCAGTTCTTC	CASSFWPRTRGILNEQFF
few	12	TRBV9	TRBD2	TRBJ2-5	TGTGCCAGCAGCGGGGACTACGAGACCCAGTACTTC	CASSGDYETQYF
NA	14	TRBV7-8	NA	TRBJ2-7	TGTGCCAGCAGATCACATATCGACTCCTACGAGCAGTACTTC	CASRSHIDSYEQYF
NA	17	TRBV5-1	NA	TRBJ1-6	TGCGCCAGCAGCTTGGGGCGAATGTTGACAAATAATTCACCCCTCCACTTT	CASSLGRMLTNNSPLHF
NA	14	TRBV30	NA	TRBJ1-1	TGTGCCTGGAGTAGGGGGGGGAGTGGAACTGAAGCTTTCTTT	CAWSRGGSGTEAFF
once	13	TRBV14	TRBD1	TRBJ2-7	TGTGCCAGCAGCCGAGGACAGGGAGGAATGCAGTACTTC	CASSRGQGGMQYF
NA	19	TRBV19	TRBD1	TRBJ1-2	TGTGCCAGTAGTATACAAATCTACCCCATGGGACAGGGAAACTATGGCTACACCTTC	CASSIQIYPMGQGNYGYTF
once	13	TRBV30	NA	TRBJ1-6	TGTGCCTGGAGTAGTATGGAGGATTCACCCCTCCACTTT	CAWSSMEDSPLHF
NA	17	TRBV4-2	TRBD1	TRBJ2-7	TGTGCCAGCCGGGGGGGACAGGGGGCGAAGGAACGGTACGAGCAGTACTTC	CASRGGQGAKERYEQYF
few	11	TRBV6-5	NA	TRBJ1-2	TGTGCCAGCAGTTCACTATATGGCTACACCTTC	CASSSLYGYTF
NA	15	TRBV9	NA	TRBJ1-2	TGTGCCAGCAGCGTAGAGGCGGGGGGTACCTATGGCTACACCTTC	CASSVEAGGTYGYTF
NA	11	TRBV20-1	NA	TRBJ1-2	TGCACCCCGCGGGGGGAGAAGGGCTACACCTTC	CTPRGEKGYTF
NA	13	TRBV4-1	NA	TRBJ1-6	TGCGCCAGCAGCCCGGGGGTGGATTCACCCCTCCACTTT	CASSPGVDSPLHF
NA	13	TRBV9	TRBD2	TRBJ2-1	TGTGCCAGCGCGGGAGGACTATACAATGAGCAGTTCTTC	CASAGGLYNEQFF
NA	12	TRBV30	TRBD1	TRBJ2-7	TGTGCCTGGACTGGGACAGGGTACGAGCAGTACTTC	CAWTGTGYEQYF
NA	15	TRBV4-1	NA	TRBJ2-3	TGCGCCAGCAGCCAAGAGAGGGCAGAGATAGATACGCAGTATTTT	CASSQERAEIDTQYF
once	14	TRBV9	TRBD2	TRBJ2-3	TGTGCCAGCAGGGGGGGGGAGGTCGCAGATACGCAGTATTTT	CASRGGEVADTQYF
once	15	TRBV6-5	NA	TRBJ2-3	TGTGCCAGCAGTTATGGGGCCTTAAGGACAGATACGCAGTATTTT	CASSYGALRTDTQYF
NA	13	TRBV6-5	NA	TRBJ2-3	TGTGCCAGCAGTTACCGAAACGGAGATACGCAGTATTTT	CASSYRNGDTQYF
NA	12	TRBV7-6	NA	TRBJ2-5	TGTGCCAGCAGCTCGGGGTGGGAGACCCAGTACTTC	CASSSGWETQYF
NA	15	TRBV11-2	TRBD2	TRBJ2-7	TGTGCCAGCAGCCCGGGACTAGCGGAGGCCTACGAGCAGTACTTC	CASSPGLAEAYEQYF
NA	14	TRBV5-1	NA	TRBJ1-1	TGCGCCAGCAGCTTCTCGAACATGAACACTGAAGCTTTCTTT	CASSFSNMNTEAFF
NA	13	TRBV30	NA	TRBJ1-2	TGTGCCTGGAGTGTACAAGGGAGCTATGGCTACACCTTC	CAWSVQGSYGYTF
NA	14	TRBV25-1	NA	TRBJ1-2	TGTGCCAGCAGTGAATTAGGGGCAGCGTGGCGCTACACCTTC	CASSELGAAWRYTF
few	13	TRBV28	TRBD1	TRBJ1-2	TGTGCCAGCAGACGGACAGGGGATGATGGCTACACCTTC	CASRRTGDDGYTF
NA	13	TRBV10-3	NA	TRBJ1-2	TGTGCCATCAGTGAGTCCCAGGCCTATGGCTACACCTTC	CAISESQAYGYTF
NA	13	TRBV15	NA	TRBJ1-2	TGTGCCACCAGCAGAGGGCAGGACTATGGCTACACCTTC	CATSRGQDYGYTF
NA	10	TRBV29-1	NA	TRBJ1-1	TGCAGCGTACGAGATACTGAAGCTTTCTTT	CSVRDTEAFF
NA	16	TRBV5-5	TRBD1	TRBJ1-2	TGTGCCAGCAGCCCCCGGGACAGGGACCTTAACTATGGCTACACCTTC	CASSPRDRDLNYGYTF
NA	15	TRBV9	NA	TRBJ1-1	TGTGCCAGCAGCGTAGAGAGTCACGCGAACACTGAAGCTTTCTTT	CASSVESHANTEAFF
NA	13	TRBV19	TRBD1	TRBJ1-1	TGTGCCAGTAATCGGGGACAGGGGATAGAAGCTTTCTTT	CASNRGQGIEAFF
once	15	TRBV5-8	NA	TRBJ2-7	TGTGCCAGCAGCTTGGAGGGACAACCTTTTTACGAGCAGTACTTC	CASSLEGQPFYEQYF
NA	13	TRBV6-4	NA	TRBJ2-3	TGTGCCAGCAGTAGTCGTATCGGAGATACGCAGTATTTT	CASSSRIGDTQYF
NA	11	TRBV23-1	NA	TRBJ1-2	TGCGCCAGCAGTCGCTCGGAGGGCTACACCTTC	CASSRSEGYTF
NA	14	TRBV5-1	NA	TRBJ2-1	TGCGCCAGCAGTCCCGAGGGCTCCTACAATGAGCAGTTCTTC	CASSPEGSYNEQFF
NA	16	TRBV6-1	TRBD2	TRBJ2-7	TGTGCCAGCAGTGTCCTCACCGGGACTAGCGGTCTCGAGCAGTACTTC	CASSVLTGTSGLEQYF
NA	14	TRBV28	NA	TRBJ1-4	TGTGCCAGCAGTCAGGGAGGGACTAATGAAAAACTGTTTTTT	CASSQGGTNEKLFF
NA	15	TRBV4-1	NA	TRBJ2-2	TGCGCCAGCAGCCCCGGGGGTGCGAACACCGGGGAGCTGTTTTTT	CASSPGGANTGELFF
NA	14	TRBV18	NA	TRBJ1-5	TGTGCCAGCTCACTCCCGGGGGGCAATCAGCCCCAGCATTTT	CASSLPGGNQPQHF
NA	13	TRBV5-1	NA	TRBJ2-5	TGCGCCAGCAGCCCCTCTGGCGGGGAGACCCAGTACTTC	CASSPSGGETQYF
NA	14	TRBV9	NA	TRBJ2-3	TGTGCCAGCAGCGTACAGGGGACCACAGATACGCAGTATTTT	CASSVQGTTDTQYF
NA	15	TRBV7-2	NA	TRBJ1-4	TGTGCCAGCAGCTTAGTGGCAGGGAGGGATGAAAAACTGTTTTTT	CASSLVAGRDEKLFF